Shown below are 8 T cell receptor beta chains from a single sample sequenced in a study of PD-L1 blockade in urothelial cancer. Time point noted: pretreatment peripheral blood. TCRdb's table, derived via immunoSEQ multiplex PCR, lists solely in-frame clones and lacks some. This table has 50,000 to 55,000 clones, about 86% appearing once. This specimen was PBMCs, taken around atezolizumab (anti-PD-L1) treatment. The source of these receptors is a man aged 60 to 75 with urothelial cancer.

The chain recombines TRBV4-2 with TRBJ1-1; TRBD1 is a possible D gene (5 bases). Trimming removed 0 bases from V and 1 base from J, with 24 bases in between. CDR1 and CDR2 from the germline V gene are LGHNA and YNFKEQ. This CDR3 spans 20 amino acids. The CDR3 DNA sequence: TGTGCCAGCAGCCAAGAAGCTGCGGCAGGGAGGGGTTCAAGGAACACTGAAGCTTTCTTT. It translates to CASSQEAAAGRGSRNTEAFF.

J is TRBJ1-1 and V is TRBV5-1, with D tentatively TRBD1 (5 bases). The V gene's germline CDR1 is SGHRS and CDR2 YFSETQ. The CDR3 totals 17 residues. The V end lost 2 bases, the J end lost 1 base, and 18 bases lay between the germline ends. CDR3 DNA sequence: TGCGCCAGCAGCTTTCCTAGTGACAGAAGTGGGAACACTGAAGCTTTCTTT. The encoded protein is CASSFPSDRSGNTEAFF.

The rearrangement joins TRBV5-6 to TRBJ2-6; tentative D call: TRBD1 (5 bases). The CDR3 length is 17 residues. Germline values: CDR1 SGHDT, CDR2 YYEEEE. V gave up 2 bases and J gave up 0 bases, with 12 bases separating them. DNA for the CDR3: TGTGCCAGCAGCTTCAGGACAACAACCTCTGGGGCCAACGTCCTGACTTTC. This encodes CASSFRTTTSGANVLTF.

The V and J genes are TRBV7-2 and TRBJ2-7, with TRBD1 matching 11 bases. This CDR3 has 15 residues. V shed 5 bases and J 4 bases; nucleotides not matched to a gene: 7. Germline loops: CDR1 SGHTA, CDR2 FQGNSA. The CDR3 sequence is CASSPRTGGLYEQYF. In DNA, the CDR3 is TGTGCCAGCAGCCCGAGGACAGGGGGCCTTTACGAGCAGTACTTC.

The V and J genes are TRBV6-5 and TRBJ2-4, with 11 bases aligning to TRBD2. With V trimmed by 6 bases and J by 7 bases, 8 bases remained unmatched. Germline loops: CDR1 MNHEY, CDR2 SVGAGI. The CDR3 sequence is 15 residues long. CDR3: CASRRASGGSNIQYF. CDR3 nucleotides: TGTGCCAGCAGGAGAGCTAGCGGGGGGTCGAACATTCAGTACTTC.

The chain recombines TRBV4-3 with TRBJ2-1; 8 bases map to TRBD1. J lost 9 bases, V lost 4 bases, and 8 bases had no gene match. This CDR3 has 14 amino acids. Germline CDR1 reads LGHNA; CDR2 reads YSLEER. CDR3 bases: TGCGCCAGCAGCCTCCGGGACAGGAATGCTGAGCAGTTCTTC. The encoded protein is CASSLRDRNAEQFF.

The gene calls are TRBV25-1 and TRBJ2-1; TRBD2 matches at 8 bases. V was clipped by 5 bases and J by 5 bases; unmatched bases: 8. The CDR3 sequence is 15 residues long. CDR1 is MGHDK, CDR2 SYGVNS, per germline. CDR3 loop: CASSLLAGTDNEQFF. The CDR3 nucleotides read TGTGCCAGCAGTCTCTTAGCGGGGACCGACAATGAGCAGTTCTTC.

This chain joins TRBV2 and TRBJ2-1, with 10 bases aligning to TRBD1. The germline V gene encodes CDR1 SNHLY and CDR2 FYNNEI. Trimming cost V 9 bases and J 10 bases; bases outside gene matches: 9. The CDR3 length is 13 residues. CDR3 sequence: CASSGQGLREQFF. The DNA for the CDR3 is TGTGCCAGTTCGGGACAGGGGTTACGGGAGCAGTTCTTC.